Presented here are 14 T cell receptor beta chains from one specimen sequenced in a study of response to subunit inactivated influenza vaccine. In TCRdb, the RT-PCR reads were re-called with MiXCR into one record per CDR3 protein. The top ten hold about 9.3% of the sample, which has approximately 290,000 distinct CDR3 sequences, roughly 22% seen once. Sequenced here: PBMCs from blood, sampled 21 months after vaccination. The receptors come from a man between 50 and 69 years old who received an inactivated influenza vaccine.

This clonotype was seen a handful of times. The V gene is TRBV6-2 or TRBV6-3, the J gene TRBJ2-2; D is undetermined. The germline V gene has CDR1 MNHEY and CDR2 SVGEGT. CDR3 length: 12 amino acids. With 3 bases removed from V and 7 bases from J, the gap between germline ends came to 6 bases. The CDR3 DNA is TGTGCCAGCAGTTATTTCGACGGGGAGCTGTTTTTT. Translated: CASSYFDGELFF.

This sequence joins TRBV30 and TRBJ1-4; 7 bases align to TRBD1. V lost 3 bases and J lost 5; bases outside the gene matches: 9. The CDR3 is 15 amino acids. Germline V gene lookup returns CDR1 GTSNPN and CDR2 SVGIG (reference sequence). The chain's CDR3 is CAWSGWTGGNEKLFF. CDR3 nucleotides: TGTGCCTGGAGCGGGTGGACAGGAGGAAATGAAAAACTGTTTTTT.

This clonotype was counted between two and nine times. The rearrangement joins TRBV27 to TRBJ1-2, with TRBD1 as a possible D gene (5 bases). Deletions cut 0 bases from V and 4 bases from J, with 12 bases between. The CDR3 covers 15 residues. CDR1 is MNHEY, CDR2 SMNVEV, per germline (reference sequence). The CDR3 here is CASSLSGREIYGYTF. CDR3 coding DNA: TGTGCCAGCAGTTTATCTGGCAGGGAAATCTATGGCTACACCTTC.

This clonotype was seen a handful of times. The rearrangement joins TRBV4-1 to TRBJ1-1; tentatively, D is TRBD1 (5 bases). Trimming took 0 bases from V and 8 from J, leaving 10 bases between them. The CDR3 runs 13 residues. Germline CDR1 and CDR2: MGHRA and YSYEKL. The CDR3 region is CASSQDGATEAFF. In DNA, the CDR3 is TGCGCCAGCAGCCAAGATGGGGCAACGGAAGCTTTCTTT.

The chain joins TRBV12-3 or TRBV12-4 to TRBJ2-3, with D maybe TRBD2 (6 bases). CDR3 size: 15 residues. V was clipped by 7 bases and J by 2 bases, with 16 bases between them. The CDR3 protein is CASTLRDFYTDTQYF. For the CDR3, the DNA is TGTGCCAGCACCCTCCGGGACTTTTACACAGATACGCAGTATTTT.

This clonotype was counted only a few times. This chain links TRBV14 with TRBJ1-4, with D perhaps matching TRBD1 (5 bases). CDR3 length equals 14 residues. Germline CDR1 SGHDN, CDR2 FVKESK. Trimming removed 4 bases at V and 7 bases at J, with 13 bases between. CDR3 in DNA: TGTGCCAGCAGCCTCACAGGCTTCGGTGAAAAACTGTTTTTT. Translation: CASSLTGFGEKLFF.

This clonotype was observed at least ten times. This chain uses TRBV20-1 with TRBJ1-5, with TRBD1 as a possible D gene (6 bases). The germline gives CDR1 DFQATT, CDR2 SNEGSKA (reference sequence). CDR3 size: 13 residues. V lost 5 bases and J 2 bases, leaving 10 bases between the germline ends. The CDR3 sequence: CSARDIGNQPQHF. Written as DNA, the CDR3 is TGCAGTGCTCGGGACATCGGCAATCAGCCCCAGCATTTT.

This clonotype was observed a few times. This sequence joins TRBV29-1 and TRBJ2-5; possibly TRBD2 for D (5 bases). This CDR3 has 12 residues. The germline V gene encodes CDR1 SQVTM and CDR2 ANQGSEA. V gave up 7 bases and J gave up 2 bases, with 11 bases separating them. CDR3 bases: TGCAGCGCTGACGGGGTACAAGAGACCCAGTACTTC. Translation: CSADGVQETQYF.

There are a few counts of this clonotype. This rearrangement joins TRBV6-5 to TRBJ2-1; 8 nucleotides line up with TRBD2. Trimming cost V 0 bases and J 10 bases; bases outside gene matches: 17. In germline, CDR1 is MNHEY, CDR2 SVGAGI. There are 18 residues in the CDR3. The CDR3 spells CASSYSKVRRREGTEQFF. The CDR3 coding sequence is TGTGCCAGCAGTTACTCCAAGGTGCGCCGACGGGAGGGCACAGAGCAGTTCTTC.

This clonotype was seen at least ten times. The chain carries TRBV19 and TRBJ1-1; D gene uncertain. Germline V gene lookup returns CDR1 LNHDA and CDR2 SQIVND (reference sequence). CDR3 length: 15 residues. The V end lost 7 bases, the J end lost 0 bases, and 15 bases lay between the germline ends. Here the CDR3 DNA reads TGTGCCAGTACCCCGAGCAGAATATTGAACACTGAAGCTTTCTTT. The encoded protein is CASTPSRILNTEAFF. The entire variable domain, with the rest obtained from reference TRBV19 and TRBJ1-1, is as follows: DGGITQSPKYLFRKEGQNVTLSCEQNLNHDAMYWYRQDPGQGLRLIYYSQIVNDFQKGDIAEGYSVSREKKESFPLTVTSAQKNPTAFYLCASTPSRILNTEAFFGQGTRLTVV.

This clonotype turned up a few times. The chain uses TRBV7-2 and TRBJ2-7; possibly TRBD1 or TRBD2 for D (5 bases each). The germline V and J ends were trimmed by 2 bases and 6 bases, with 11 bases remaining between them. The germline V gene has CDR1 SGHTA and CDR2 FQGNSA. The CDR3 loop spans 13 amino acids. In DNA, the CDR3 is TGTGCCAGCAGCTTACCCTCGAGGGGCGAGCAGTACTTC. Protein sequence: CASSLPSRGEQYF.

The chain combines TRBV15 with TRBJ2-2; 9 bases align to TRBD2. The trim removed 0 bases at V and 4 bases at J, leaving 3 bases unmatched. The CDR3 sequence is 16 residues long. The germline V gene has CDR1 LNHNV and CDR2 YYDKDF (reference sequence). CDR3 bases: TGTGCCACCAGCAGAGAAGATAGCGGGGGCACCGGGGAGCTGTTTTTT. Residues: CATSREDSGGTGELFF.

The chain links TRBV20-1 to TRBJ2-3; unclear D gene. CDR3 length: 10 residues. In germline, CDR1 is DFQATT, CDR2 SNEGSKA (reference sequence). With 4 bases removed from V and 6 bases from J, the gap between germline ends came to 5 bases. The CDR3 loop is CSATRDTQYF. For the CDR3, the DNA is TGCAGTGCTACTCGGGATACGCAGTATTTT.

This chain links TRBV18 with TRBJ2-7; 12 bases line up with TRBD2. The CDR3 extends over 15 amino acids. Germline assignment: CDR1 KGHSH and CDR2 LQKENI. V lost 6 bases, J lost 6 bases, and 9 bases stayed unmatched. The CDR3 reads CASSQGLAGMVEQYF. The CDR3 DNA reads as TGTGCCAGCTCGCAAGGACTAGCGGGAATGGTCGAGCAGTACTTC.